This T cell receptor (beta chain) was recorded in a study of identical twins. Study-wide points: Abundant beta clonotypes from cord blood bore fewer insertions; memory repertoires lacked this pattern.

In the case of this clonotype: The antigen is unknown.

TCRdb itself ran the 5' RACE reads through MiXCR, one entry per CDR3 protein. Among over 500,000 distinct CDR3 sequences listed, 20% to 25% were seen once. CDR3 size: 13 residues. Germline loops: CDR1 LNHNV, CDR2 YYDKDF (reference sequence). J lost 12 bases, V lost 2 bases, and 9 bases had no gene match. This same sample was also part of a study on T cells expressing NK-cell markers. That report adds: Among the experiments, several used an anti-gamma-delta TCR antibody to restrict sorting to alpha-beta TCR T cells.

The source material was CD4+ T cells sorted from blood. The rearrangement joins TRBV15 to TRBJ2-7; 8 nucleotides align to TRBD1. This clonotype was sampled from a woman under 30 in good health. The CDR3 region is CATSRRWGQDWYF. In DNA, the CDR3 is TGTGCCACCAGCAGACGATGGGGACAGGATTGGTACTTC.